This TCR beta chain was captured by sequencing in a study of beta chain features in type 1 diabetes. General observations from the study: Over-representation of high TCR-expressing cells was a possible consequence of cDNA sequencing. The question left open here concerned HLA type influencing TCRB rearrangement.

This clone has at least ten counts. Its antigen is currently unknown. Naive, central memory, regulatory and stem cell-like memory cells within the CD4+ compartment were sorted using CD45RO/CCR7/CD25/CD127/CD95/CD27. Trimming took off 6 bases at V and 1 base at J, with 8 bases between the two ends. The CDR3 has 13 amino acids. Germline V lookup: CDR1 MDHEN, CDR2 SYDVKM. Of the isolated RNA, all was reverse transcribed, and so the sequenced material was expressed TCRB transcripts. Produced via immunoSEQ multiplex PCR; TCRdb's table is partial and in-frame only. This table holds about 220,000 clones, approximately 10% found once.

This TCR was recovered from a man between 18 and 35 years old in good health. J is TRBJ2-3 and V is TRBV28; D is perhaps TRBD1 (5 bases). Sequencing was performed on central memory CD4+ T cells from blood. CDR3 coding DNA: TGTGCCAGCAGGGAGACAGGCACAGATACGCAGTATTTT. Protein sequence: CASRETGTDTQYF.